This TCR beta chain was observed in a study of blood T cell repertoires in COVID-19. Study at large: Nucleic acid was either cDNA or gDNA, and it came from T cells, B-cell-depleted T cells, or PBMCs.

The data were produced by immunoSEQ multiplex PCR, yet TCRdb's version contains in-frame clones alone and is incomplete. This sample has about 250,000 clones; 70% to 90% occur once, and the top ten carry approximately 4%. The V gene end was trimmed by 2 bases and the J gene end by 8 bases; junction bases not matched to a gene: 6. The CDR3 loop spans 15 amino acids. Germline V gene data show CDR1 as SGHRS and CDR2 as YFSETQ. The clonotype was recovered from a woman in her thirties who had recovered from COVID-19. This sequence joins TRBV5-1 and TRBJ1-6; 8 bases are a match to TRBD1. Sequenced sample: PBMCs or T cells enriched from blood (not recorded which). CDR3 bases: TGCGCCAGCAGCTTAAAGGACAGGGAAGATTCACCCCTCCACTTT. Its protein product is CASSLKDREDSPLHF.